The T cell receptor (beta chain) described here comes from a study of cytomegalovirus exposure and HLA in healthy donors. Study-level findings and limits: Investigators reported 150 to 200 TCR beta chains as tied to cytomegalovirus. Subsequent analysis of the 100 to 150 validation repertoires found a tendency for first-cohort TCR clusters to co-occur.

Regarding this clone: What it binds is unknown.

Some clones are missing from TCRdb's copy, which holds only in-frame ones; the method was immunoSEQ multiplex PCR. The repertoire holds approximately 180,000 clones, with around nine tenths as singletons. Deletions cut 2 bases from V and 1 base from J, with 14 bases between. CDR1 is MNHEY and CDR2 is SVGAGI in the germline V gene. This CDR3 is 16 amino acids long. The clonotype comes from a woman in her thirties in good health and CMV-seronegative. Sequenced material: PBMCs. The chain links TRBV6-5 to TRBJ1-1; D remains unclear. The CDR3 loop is CASSYGRVWGNTEAFF. The CDR3 DNA reads TGTGCCAGCAGTTACGGGAGGGTCTGGGGGAACACTGAAGCTTTCTTT.